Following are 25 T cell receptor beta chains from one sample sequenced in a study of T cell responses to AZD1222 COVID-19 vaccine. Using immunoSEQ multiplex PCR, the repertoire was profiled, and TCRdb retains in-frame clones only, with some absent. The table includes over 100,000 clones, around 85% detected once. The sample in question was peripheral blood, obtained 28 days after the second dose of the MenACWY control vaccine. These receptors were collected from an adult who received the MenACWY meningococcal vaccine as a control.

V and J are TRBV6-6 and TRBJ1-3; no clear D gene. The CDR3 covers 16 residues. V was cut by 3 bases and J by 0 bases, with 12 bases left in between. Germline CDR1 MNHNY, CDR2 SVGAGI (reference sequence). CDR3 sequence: CASSYRPGSSGNTIYF. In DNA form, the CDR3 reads TGTGCCAGCAGTTATAGACCAGGATCCTCTGGAAACACCATATATTTT.

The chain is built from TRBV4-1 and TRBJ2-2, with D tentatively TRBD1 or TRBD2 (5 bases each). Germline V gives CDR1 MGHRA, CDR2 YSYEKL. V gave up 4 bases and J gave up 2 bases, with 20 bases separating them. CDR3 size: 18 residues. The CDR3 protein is CASSLLPRWGRNTGELFF. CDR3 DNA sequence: TGCGCCAGCAGCCTTCTCCCTCGCTGGGGGAGAAACACCGGGGAGCTGTTTTTT.

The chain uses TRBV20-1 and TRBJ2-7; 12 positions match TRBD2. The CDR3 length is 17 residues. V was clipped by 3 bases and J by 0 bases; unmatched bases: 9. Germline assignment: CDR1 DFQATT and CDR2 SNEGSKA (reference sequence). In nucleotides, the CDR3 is TGCAGTGCTAGTCGGCTAGCGGGGGGGCCATCCTCCTACGAGCAGTACGTC. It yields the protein CSASRLAGGPSSYEQYV.

The CDR3 loop is CASSFMASGYNEQFF. CDR3 nucleotides: TGTGCCAGCAGTTTCATGGCTAGCGGGTACAATGAGCAGTTCTTC. The gene calls are TRBV27 and TRBJ2-1, with 8 bases identical to TRBD2. The V segment lost 3 bases and the J segment 4 bases; nucleotides outside the gene matches: 5. This CDR3 region has 15 residues. CDR1 is MNHEY and CDR2 is SMNVEV in the germline V gene (reference sequence).

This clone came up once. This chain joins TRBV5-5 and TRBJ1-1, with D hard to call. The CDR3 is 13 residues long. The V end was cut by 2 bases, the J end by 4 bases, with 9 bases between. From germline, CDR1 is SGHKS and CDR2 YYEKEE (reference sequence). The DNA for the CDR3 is TGTGCCAGCAGCTTTAGTCCGGTCACTGAAGCTTTCTTT. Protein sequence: CASSFSPVTEAFF.

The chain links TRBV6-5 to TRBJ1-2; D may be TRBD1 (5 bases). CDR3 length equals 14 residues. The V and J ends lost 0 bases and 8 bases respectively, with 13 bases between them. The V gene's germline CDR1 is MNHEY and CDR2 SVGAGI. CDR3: CASSYSAGLGGYTF. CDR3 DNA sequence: TGTGCCAGCAGTTACTCGGCGGGACTCGGGGGCTACACCTTC.

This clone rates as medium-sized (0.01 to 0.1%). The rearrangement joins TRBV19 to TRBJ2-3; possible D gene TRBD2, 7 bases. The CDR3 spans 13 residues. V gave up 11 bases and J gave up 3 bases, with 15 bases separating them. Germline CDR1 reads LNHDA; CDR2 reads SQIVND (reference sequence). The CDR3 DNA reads TGTGCCTCGGGGGGCAGGTTGACAGATACGCAGTATTTT. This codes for CASGGRLTDTQYF.

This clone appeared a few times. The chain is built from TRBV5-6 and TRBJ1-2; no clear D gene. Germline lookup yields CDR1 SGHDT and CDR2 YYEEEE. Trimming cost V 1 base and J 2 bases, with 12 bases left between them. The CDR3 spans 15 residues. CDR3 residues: CASSLPGIGNYGYTF. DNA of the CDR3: TGTGCCAGCAGCTTGCCCGGAATTGGCAACTATGGCTACACCTTC.

The CDR3 DNA is TGTGCCAGTAGTATAGGTGGGACAGGGAGAGGCACTGAAGCTTTCTTT. Translation gives CASSIGGTGRGTEAFF. The chain combines TRBV19 with TRBJ1-1, with TRBD1 identical over 9 bases. CDR3 length: 16 amino acids. Germline assignment: CDR1 LNHDA and CDR2 SQIVND (reference sequence). Trimming at V came to 1 base and at J to 4 bases, leaving 7 bases not matched to a gene.

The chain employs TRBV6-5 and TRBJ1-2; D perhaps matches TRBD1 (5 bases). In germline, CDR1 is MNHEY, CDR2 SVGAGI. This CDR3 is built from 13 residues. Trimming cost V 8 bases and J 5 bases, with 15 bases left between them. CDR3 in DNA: TGTGCCAGCGGGGTGGGGGTATCGTATGGCTACACCTTC. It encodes CASGVGVSYGYTF.

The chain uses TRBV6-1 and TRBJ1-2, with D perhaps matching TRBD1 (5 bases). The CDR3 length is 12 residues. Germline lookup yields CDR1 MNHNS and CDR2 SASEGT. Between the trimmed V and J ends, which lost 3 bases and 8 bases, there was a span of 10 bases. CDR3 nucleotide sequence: TGTGCCAGCAGTGACAGGGTGAACGGCTACACCTTC. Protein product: CASSDRVNGYTF.

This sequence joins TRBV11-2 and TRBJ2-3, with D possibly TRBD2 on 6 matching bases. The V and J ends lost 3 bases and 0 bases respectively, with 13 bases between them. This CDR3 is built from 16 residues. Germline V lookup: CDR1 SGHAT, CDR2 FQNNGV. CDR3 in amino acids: CASSFRLAASTDTQYF. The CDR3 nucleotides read TGTGCCAGCAGCTTTCGCTTAGCGGCTAGCACAGATACGCAGTATTTT.

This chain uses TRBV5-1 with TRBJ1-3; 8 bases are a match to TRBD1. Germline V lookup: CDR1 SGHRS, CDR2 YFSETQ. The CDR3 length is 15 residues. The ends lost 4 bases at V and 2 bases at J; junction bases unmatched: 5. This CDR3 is CASSSDRGAGNTIYF. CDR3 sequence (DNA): TGCGCCAGCAGCAGCGACAGGGGAGCTGGAAACACCATATATTTT.

This chain's CDR3 is CASSLGLLREVRAGELFF. CDR3 nucleotides: TGTGCCAGCAGTTTGGGACTGCTGCGGGAGGTTCGCGCCGGGGAGCTGTTTTTT. The chain combines TRBV7-9 with TRBJ2-2; 8 bases agree with TRBD2. This CDR3 spans 18 amino acids. The germline CDR1 and CDR2 sequences are SEHNR and FQNEAQ (reference sequence). The trim removed 6 bases at V and 6 bases at J, leaving 18 bases unmatched.

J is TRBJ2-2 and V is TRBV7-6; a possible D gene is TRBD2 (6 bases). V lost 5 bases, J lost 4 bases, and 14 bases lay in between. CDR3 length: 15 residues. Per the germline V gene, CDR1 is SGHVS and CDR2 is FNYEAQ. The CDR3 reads CASSPSPEGTGELFF. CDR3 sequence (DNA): TGTGCCAGCAGCCCCTCCCCGGAGGGCACCGGGGAGCTGTTTTTT.

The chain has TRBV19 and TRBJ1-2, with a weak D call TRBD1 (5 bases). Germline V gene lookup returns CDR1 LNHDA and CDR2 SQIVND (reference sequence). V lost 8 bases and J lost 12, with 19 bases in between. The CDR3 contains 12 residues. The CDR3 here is CASGPGRRQDTF. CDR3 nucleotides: TGTGCCAGTGGTCCGGGGCGGCGGCAGGACACCTTC.

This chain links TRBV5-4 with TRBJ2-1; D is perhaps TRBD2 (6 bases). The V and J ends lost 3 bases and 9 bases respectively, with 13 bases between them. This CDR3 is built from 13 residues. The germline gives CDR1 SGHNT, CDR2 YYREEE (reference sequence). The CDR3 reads CASSWAGNVEQFF. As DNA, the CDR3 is TGTGCCAGCAGCTGGGCGGGAAACGTTGAGCAGTTCTTC.

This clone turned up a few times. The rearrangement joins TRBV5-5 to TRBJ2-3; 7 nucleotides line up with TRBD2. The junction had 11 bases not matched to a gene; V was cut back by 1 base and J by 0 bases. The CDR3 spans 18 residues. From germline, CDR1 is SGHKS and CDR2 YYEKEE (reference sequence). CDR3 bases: TGTGCCAGCAGCTTGAGTCCTAGCGGATTCATTAGCACAGATACGCAGTATTTT. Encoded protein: CASSLSPSGFISTDTQYF.

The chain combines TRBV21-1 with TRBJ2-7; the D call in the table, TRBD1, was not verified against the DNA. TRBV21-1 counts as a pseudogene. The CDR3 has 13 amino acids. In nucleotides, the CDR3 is TGTGCCACCGGGACAGGGGGCACCTACGAGCAGTACTTC. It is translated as CATGTGGTYEQYF.

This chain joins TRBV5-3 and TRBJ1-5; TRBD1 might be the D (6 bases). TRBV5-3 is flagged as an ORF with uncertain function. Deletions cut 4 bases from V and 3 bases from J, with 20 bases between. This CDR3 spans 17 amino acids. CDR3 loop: CARSPGHGTWTNQPQHF. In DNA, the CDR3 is TGTGCCAGAAGCCCGGGACACGGCACATGGACCAATCAGCCCCAGCATTTT.

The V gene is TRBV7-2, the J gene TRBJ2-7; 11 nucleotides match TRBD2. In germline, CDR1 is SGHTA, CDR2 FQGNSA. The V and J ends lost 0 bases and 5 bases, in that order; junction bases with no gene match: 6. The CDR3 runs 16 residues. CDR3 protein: CASSLARLAGGHEQYF. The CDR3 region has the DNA TGTGCCAGCAGCTTAGCGCGGCTAGCGGGAGGACACGAGCAGTACTTC.

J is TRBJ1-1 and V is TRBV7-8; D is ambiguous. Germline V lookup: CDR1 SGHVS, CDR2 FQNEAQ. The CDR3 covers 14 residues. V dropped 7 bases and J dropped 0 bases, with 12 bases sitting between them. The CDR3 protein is CASTHRRMNTEAFF. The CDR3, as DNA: TGTGCCAGCACCCATCGACGGATGAACACTGAAGCTTTCTTT.

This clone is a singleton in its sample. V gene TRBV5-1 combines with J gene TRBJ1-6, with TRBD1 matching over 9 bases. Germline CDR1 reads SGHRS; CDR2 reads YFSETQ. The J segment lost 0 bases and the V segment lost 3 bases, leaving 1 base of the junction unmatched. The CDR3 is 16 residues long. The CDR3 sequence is CASSWTGDSYNSPLHF. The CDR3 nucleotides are TGCGCCAGCAGCTGGACAGGGGACTCCTATAATTCACCCCTCCACTTT.

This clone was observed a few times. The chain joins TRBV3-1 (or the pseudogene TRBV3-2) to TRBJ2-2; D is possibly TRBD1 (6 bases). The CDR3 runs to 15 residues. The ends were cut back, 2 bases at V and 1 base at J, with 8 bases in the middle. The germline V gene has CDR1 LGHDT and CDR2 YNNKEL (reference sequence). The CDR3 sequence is CASSQWDKNTGELFF. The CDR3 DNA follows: TGTGCCAGCAGCCAATGGGACAAGAACACCGGGGAGCTGTTTTTT.

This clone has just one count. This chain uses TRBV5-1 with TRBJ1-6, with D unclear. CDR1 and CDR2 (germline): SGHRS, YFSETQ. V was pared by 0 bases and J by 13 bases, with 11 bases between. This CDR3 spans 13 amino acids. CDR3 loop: CASSLEAGGPLHF. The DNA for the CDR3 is TGCGCCAGCAGCTTGGAAGCAGGCGGGCCCCTCCACTTT.